This T cell receptor (beta chain) was observed in a study of blood T cell repertoires in COVID-19. Sequencing used immunoSEQ multiplex PCR; TCRdb keeps in-frame clones, though not all of them. The data show about 330,000 clones, more than 80% seen once. CDR3 length: 13 residues. The V gene end was trimmed by 3 bases and the J gene end by 10 bases; junction bases not matched to a gene: 6. This receptor was identified in a man aged 18-30 years who had recovered from COVID-19. The rearrangement joins TRBV12-3 or TRBV12-4 to TRBJ2-1; TRBD1 aligns across 7 bases. Specimen: peripheral blood. The CDR3 bases are TGTGCCAGCAGTTTTTACAGGGGTTTGGAGCAGTTCTTC. This gives the protein CASSFYRGLEQFF.